Presented here are 2 T cell receptor beta chains from one specimen sequenced in a study of metastatic and nonmetastatic thyroid tumors. Each patient came to thyroid surgery without any prior treatment (of any kind). Via MiXCR, TCRdb re-called the PCR reads. The sample includes approximately 5,400 clones, 33% of them seen just once. The sequenced material came from adjacent normal tissue. These receptor sequences come from a female donor with papillary thyroid cancer or a benign thyroid nodule (not recorded which). Some clones in this sample may be carry-over from other donors' samples.

The chain recombines TRBV6-5 with TRBJ2-2; 7 nucleotides match TRBD2. Per germline, CDR1 MNHEY and CDR2 SVGAGI. CDR3 length equals 17 residues. J was trimmed by 7 bases and V by 2 bases; bases with no gene match: 13. The CDR3 reads CASSYRGVRGTVGELFF. The CDR3 coding sequence is TGTGCCAGCAGTTACCGCGGGGTGCGGGGGACGGTCGGGGAGCTGTTTTTT.

This sequence joins TRBV5-1 and TRBJ1-6; maybe TRBD1 (5 bases). The CDR3 consists of 13 residues. V was cut by 5 bases and J by 5 bases, with 8 bases left in between. Germline CDR1 and CDR2: SGHRS and YFSETQ. The CDR3 region has the DNA TGCGCCAGCAGTACGGACAATAATTCACCCCTCCACTTT. As protein: CASSTDNNSPLHF.